The sequence of this T cell receptor beta chain was determined in a study of T cells in localized non-small cell lung cancer. General study findings and limits: Because only a single region of the tumor was sequenced, heterogeneity remains possible.

V lost 3 bases and J lost 6; bases outside the gene matches: 4. There are 13 residues in the CDR3. The protocol was immunoSEQ multiplex PCR, while the TCRdb copy is restricted to in-frame clones and leaves out a portion. The sample lists about 59,000 clones, approximately 90% seen once, with about 20% in the top ten. Turning to this clone: The antigen is unknown.

The TCR was taken from a man between 40 and 75 years old with stage I lung adenocarcinoma. Here the sequenced sample was peripheral blood, taken before any cancer treatment. V usage is TRBV5-7 and J usage is TRBJ2-7; 9 bases agree with TRBD1. TRBV5-7 is filed as an ORF, its function uncertain. CDR3 sequence (DNA): TGTGCCAGCAGCTCGGGACAGGGAGGCGAGCAGTACTTC. Translated: CASSSGQGGEQYF.